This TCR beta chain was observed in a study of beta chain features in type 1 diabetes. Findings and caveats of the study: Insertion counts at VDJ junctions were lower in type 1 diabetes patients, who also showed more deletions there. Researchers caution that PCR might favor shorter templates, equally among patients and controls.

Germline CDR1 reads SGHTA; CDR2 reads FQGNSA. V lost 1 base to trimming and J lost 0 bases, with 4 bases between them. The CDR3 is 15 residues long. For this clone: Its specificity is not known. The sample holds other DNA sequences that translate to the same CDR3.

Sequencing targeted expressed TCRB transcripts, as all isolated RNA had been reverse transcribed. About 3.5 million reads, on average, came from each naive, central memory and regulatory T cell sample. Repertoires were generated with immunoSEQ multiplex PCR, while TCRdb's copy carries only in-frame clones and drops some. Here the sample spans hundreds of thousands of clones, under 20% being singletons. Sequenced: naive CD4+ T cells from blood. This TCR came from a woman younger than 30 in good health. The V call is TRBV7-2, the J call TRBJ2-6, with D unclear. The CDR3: CASSLVLSGANVLTF. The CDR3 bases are TGTGCCAGCAGCTTAGTTCTCTCTGGGGCCAACGTCCTGACTTTC.